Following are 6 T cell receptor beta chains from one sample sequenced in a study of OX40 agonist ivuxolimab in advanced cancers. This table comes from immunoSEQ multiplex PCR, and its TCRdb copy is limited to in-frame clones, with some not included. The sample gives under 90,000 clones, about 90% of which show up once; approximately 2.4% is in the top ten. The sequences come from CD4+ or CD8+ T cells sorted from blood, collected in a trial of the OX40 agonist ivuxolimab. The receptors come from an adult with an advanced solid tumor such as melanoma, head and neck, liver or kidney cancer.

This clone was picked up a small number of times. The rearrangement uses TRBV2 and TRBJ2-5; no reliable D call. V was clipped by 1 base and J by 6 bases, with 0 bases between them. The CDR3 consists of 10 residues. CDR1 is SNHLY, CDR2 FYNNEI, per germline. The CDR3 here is CASSEETQYF. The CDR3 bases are TGTGCCAGCAGTGAAGAGACCCAGTACTTC. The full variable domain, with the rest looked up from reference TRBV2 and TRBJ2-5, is EPEVTQTPSHQVTQMGQEVILRCVPISNHLYFYWYRQILGQKVEFLVSFYNNEISEKSEIFDDQFSVERPDGSNFTLKIRSTKLEDSAMYFCASSEETQYFGPGTRLLVL.

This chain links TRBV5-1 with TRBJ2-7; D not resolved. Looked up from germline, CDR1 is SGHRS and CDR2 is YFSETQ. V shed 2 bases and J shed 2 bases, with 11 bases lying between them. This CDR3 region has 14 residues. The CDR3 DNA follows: TGCGCCAGCAGCTTCTCCTCTCTTACCTACGAGCAGTACTTC. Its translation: CASSFSSLTYEQYF.

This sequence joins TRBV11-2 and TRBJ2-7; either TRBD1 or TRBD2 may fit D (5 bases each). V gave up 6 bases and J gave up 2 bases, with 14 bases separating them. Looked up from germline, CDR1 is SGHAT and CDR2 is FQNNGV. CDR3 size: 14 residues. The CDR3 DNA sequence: TGTGCCAGCAGACCCCGGGGCCAGACCTACGAGCAGTACTTC. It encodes CASRPRGQTYEQYF.

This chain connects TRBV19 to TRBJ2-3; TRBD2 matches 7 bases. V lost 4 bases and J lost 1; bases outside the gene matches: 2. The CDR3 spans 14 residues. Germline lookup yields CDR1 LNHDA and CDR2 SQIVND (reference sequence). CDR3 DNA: TGTGCCAGTAGTAGTGGGGGGGGCACAGATACGCAGTATTTT. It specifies CASSSGGGTDTQYF.

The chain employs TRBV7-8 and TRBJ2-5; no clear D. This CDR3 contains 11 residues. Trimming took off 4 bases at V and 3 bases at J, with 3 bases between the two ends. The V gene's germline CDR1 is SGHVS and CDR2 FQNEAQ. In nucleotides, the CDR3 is TGTGCCAGCAGCTCGGAAGAGACCCAGTACTTC. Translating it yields CASSSEETQYF.

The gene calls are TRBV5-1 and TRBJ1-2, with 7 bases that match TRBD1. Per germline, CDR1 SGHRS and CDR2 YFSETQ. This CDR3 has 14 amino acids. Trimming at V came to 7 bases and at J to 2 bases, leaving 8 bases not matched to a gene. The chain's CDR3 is CASARDRANYGYTF. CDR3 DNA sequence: TGCGCCAGCGCCCGGGACAGAGCAAACTATGGCTACACCTTC.